Described below is a single T cell receptor beta chain sequence and its context. The antigen is not known. The primer mix had 60 Vbeta and 13 Jbeta primers. Clones were sequenced by immunoSEQ multiplex PCR, and TCRdb holds only the in-frame ones, with some missing. The sample's table shows 80,000 to 100,000 clones. The data derive from a study of cytomegalovirus exposure and HLA in healthy donors. Regarding the study as a whole: It is likely that the observed cluster of highly shared sequence variants was a sequencing artifact.

Germline lookup yields CDR1 SGHNT and CDR2 YYREEE (reference sequence). V lost 4 bases and J lost 2, with 19 bases in between. This CDR3 has 17 residues. The TCR sequence derives from a man aged 45-65 years in good health and CMV-seronegative. The rearrangement links TRBV5-4 to TRBJ1-3; tentatively, D is TRBD1 (6 bases). The sample was PBMCs. CDR3 DNA sequence: TGTGCCAGCAGCCGAGACCGGGCCCCAGGGGCTGGAAACACCATATATTTT. Encoded protein: CASSRDRAPGAGNTIYF.